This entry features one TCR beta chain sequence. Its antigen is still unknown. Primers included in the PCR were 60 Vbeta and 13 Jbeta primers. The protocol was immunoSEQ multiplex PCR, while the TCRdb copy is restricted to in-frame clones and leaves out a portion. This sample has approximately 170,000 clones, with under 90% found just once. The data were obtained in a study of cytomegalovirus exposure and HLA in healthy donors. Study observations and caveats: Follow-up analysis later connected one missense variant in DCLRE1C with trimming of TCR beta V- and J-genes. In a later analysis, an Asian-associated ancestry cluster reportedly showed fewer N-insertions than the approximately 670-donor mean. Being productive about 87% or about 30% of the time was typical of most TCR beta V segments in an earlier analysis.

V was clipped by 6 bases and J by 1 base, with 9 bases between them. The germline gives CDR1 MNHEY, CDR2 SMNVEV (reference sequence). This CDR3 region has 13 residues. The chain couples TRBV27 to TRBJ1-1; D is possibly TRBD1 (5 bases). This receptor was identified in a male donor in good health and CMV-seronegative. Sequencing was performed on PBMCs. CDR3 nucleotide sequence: TGTGCCAGCAGAGTCAGGGAGAACACTGAAGCTTTCTTT. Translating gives CASRVRENTEAFF.